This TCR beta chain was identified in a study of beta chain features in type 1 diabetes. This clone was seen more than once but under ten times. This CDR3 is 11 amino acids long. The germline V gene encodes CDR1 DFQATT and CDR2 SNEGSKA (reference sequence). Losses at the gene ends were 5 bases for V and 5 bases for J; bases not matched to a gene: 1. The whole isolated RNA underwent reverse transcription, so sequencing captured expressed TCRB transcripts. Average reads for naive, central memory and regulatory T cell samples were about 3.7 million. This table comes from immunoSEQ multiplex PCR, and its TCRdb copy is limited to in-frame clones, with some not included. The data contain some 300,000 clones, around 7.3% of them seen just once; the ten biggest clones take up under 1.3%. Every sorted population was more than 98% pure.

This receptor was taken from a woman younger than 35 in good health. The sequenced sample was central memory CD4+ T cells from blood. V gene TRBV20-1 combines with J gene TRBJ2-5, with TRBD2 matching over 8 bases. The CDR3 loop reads CSAQREETQYF. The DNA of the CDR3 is TGCAGTGCTCAGCGGGAGGAGACCCAGTACTTC.